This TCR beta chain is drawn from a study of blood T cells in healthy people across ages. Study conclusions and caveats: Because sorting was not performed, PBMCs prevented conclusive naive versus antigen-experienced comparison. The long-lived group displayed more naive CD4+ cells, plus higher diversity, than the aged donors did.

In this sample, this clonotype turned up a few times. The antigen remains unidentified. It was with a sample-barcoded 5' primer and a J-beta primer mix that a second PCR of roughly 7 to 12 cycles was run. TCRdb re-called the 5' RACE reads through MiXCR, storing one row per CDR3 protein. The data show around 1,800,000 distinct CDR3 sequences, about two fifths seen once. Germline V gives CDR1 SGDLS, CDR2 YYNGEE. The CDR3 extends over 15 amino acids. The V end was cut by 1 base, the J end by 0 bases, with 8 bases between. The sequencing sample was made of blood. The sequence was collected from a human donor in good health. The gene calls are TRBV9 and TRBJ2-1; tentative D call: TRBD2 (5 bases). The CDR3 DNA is TGTGCCAGCAGCGTACTAGCTACCTCCTACAATGAGCAGTTCTTC. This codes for CASSVLATSYNEQFF.